This T cell receptor (beta chain) was retrieved from a study of T cells in Graves' hyperthyroidism and ophthalmopathy (dated by TCRdb to the late 2010s). Background on the whole study: Peripheral blood was sampled at the time of initial diagnosis, prior to any treatment. Whether ophthalmopathy could be predicted prospectively was tested in an independent validation cohort made up of approximately 19 hyperthyroidism patients plus 17 patients who later progressed to ophthalmopathy. Once sampling was done, hyperthyroidism patients were given methimazole at a starting dose of 30 mg daily, whereas ophthalmopathy patients were given high-dose intravenous methylprednisolone. TCR V-J signatures able to tell the groups apart were searched for in a discovery cohort of 90 to 100 patients, of whom more than 40 had Graves' ophthalmopathy and about 60 had stable Graves' hyperthyroidism. According to the paper, TCR Vbeta CDR3 sequencing was carried out on 135 peripheral blood samples, which came from 40 to 45 ophthalmopathy, roughly 75 hyperthyroidism and approximately 17 progressor patients. The 100 discovery patients were randomly divided into training and test sets at a 7:3 ratio. In several Graves' hyperthyroidism patients, the study also compared T-cell repertoires from thyroid tissue with T-cell repertoires from blood.

The TCR beta CDR3 regions were amplified from the RNA transcripts. A first-round RT-PCR of the TCR CDR3 used the HTBI primer set with the Qiagen OneStep RT-PCR kit. Libraries were constructed in a second round of multiplex PCR, after which size selection and purification were performed. Paired-end sequencing of the libraries was performed with 100 bp reads on an Illumina HiSeq2000. The authors' analysis ran thus. Raw data were processed with SOAPnuke, discarding reads with adapters, uncalled bases, mean Phred below 15, or no exact constant-primer or identifier match. High-quality paired reads were merged with COPE v1.2.5, and unique nucleotide sequences were defined as clonotypes. Clonotypes were aligned to IMGT TRBV, TRBD and TRBJ reference segments using MiTCR v1.1. The analysis included only V-J combinations with a frequency above 0.0001, which together covered 99% to 99.2% of the repertoires. A TCS score was defined as the ratio between F50 (clonal expansion) and ExV (chaos), using BLOSUM62-based TCRdist between CDR3 peptides within each V-J. Welch's t-statistics and random forest reduced 500 to 550 V-J features to 13, which were used in a naive Bayes classifier (R e1071). The public reads were run again by TCRdb, first through fastp at Q25 and then through MiXCR, and only productive beta chains were kept. Every CDR3 protein is listed once, alongside the most common genes and DNA of its rows. The V and J calls and clone size are TCRdb's, not the authors'. For this sample the table gives roughly 650,000 distinct CDR3 sequences, of which more than 15% were detected only once. The ten largest clonotypes hold under 3.5% of the sample.

Taken from the germline V gene, the CDR1 and CDR2 loops are SGHRS and YFSETQ. The junction shows trimming of 7 bases on V and 6 bases on J, plus 21 bases between the germline ends. The CDR3, from cysteine to phenylalanine, totals 15 residues. Only the CDR3 portion is preserved as DNA: 45 bases, with reading frame beginning at the first base. Moderately to severely active disease, a Clinical Activity Score of at least 3, a NOSPECS grade of at least 4, and a duration under 3 months were present in ophthalmopathy patients. Any patient with an uncontrolled infection, another autoimmune disease, pregnancy or lactation was excluded. Diagnoses were established on the basis of clinical symptoms, serum thyroxine and TRAb, thyroid ultrasound, and orbital computed tomography. PBMCs were separated from about 10 ml of fresh peripheral blood using Ficoll-Paque density gradient centrifugation. Total RNA was extracted with Trizol reagent, and quality was checked on an Agilent 2100 Bioanalyzer.

Results the study describes overall, beyond this receptor: No statistical method was used to fix the sample size in advance, and group allocation was not hidden from the investigators. Ophthalmopathy was separated from stable hyperthyroidism by a 13 V-J signature model, with over 85% sensitivity and approximately 81% specificity obtained in cross-validation and 80%/75% obtained in testing. During validation, the model predicted progression to ophthalmopathy a median of about 5.9 months ahead of onset, with more than 60% sensitivity and around 73% specificity. Most expanded thyroid clonotypes (frequency above 0.001) were also found in blood, which suggests that blood repertoires may mirror thyroid immune responses.

This clonotype was detected many times. The target of this receptor is not known. The record has no base qualities; no much larger clone is one base away. Sample: blood. The V gene is TRBV5-1 and the J gene is TRBJ2-3; a weak D assignment points to TRBD1 (6 bases agree). This sequence originates from a woman between 40 and 50 years old with Graves' ophthalmopathy. The bases read TGCGCCAGCCAACGGGACACCCCACCGCTTGATACGCAGTATTTT. This is translated as CASQRDTPPLDTQYF. Full variable domain (CDR3 extended with the reference TRBV5-1 and TRBJ2-3 proteins): KAGVTQTPRYLIKTRGQQVTLSCSPISGHRSVSWYQQTPGQGLQFLFEYFSETQRNKGNFPGRFSGRQFSNSRSEMNVSTLELGDSALYLCASQRDTPPLDTQYFGPGTRLTVL.